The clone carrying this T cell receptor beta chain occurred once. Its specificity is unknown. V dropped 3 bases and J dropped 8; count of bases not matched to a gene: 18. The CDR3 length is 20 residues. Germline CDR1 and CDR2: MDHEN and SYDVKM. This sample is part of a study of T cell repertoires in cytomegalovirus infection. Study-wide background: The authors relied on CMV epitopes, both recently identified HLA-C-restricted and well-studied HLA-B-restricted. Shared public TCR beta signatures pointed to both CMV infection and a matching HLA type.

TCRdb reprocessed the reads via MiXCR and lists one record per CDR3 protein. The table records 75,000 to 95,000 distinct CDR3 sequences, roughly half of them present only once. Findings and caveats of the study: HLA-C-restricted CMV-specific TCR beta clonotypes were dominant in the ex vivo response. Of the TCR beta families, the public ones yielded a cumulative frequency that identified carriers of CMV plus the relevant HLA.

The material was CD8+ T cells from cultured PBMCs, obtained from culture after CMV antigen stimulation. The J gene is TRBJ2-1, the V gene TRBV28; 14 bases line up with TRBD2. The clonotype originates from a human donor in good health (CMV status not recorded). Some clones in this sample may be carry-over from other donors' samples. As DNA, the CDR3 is TGTGCCAGCAGTTTTTCTGGCGTAGGGACTAGCGGGAGTAGTGAAGATGAGCAGTTCTTC. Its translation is CASSFSGVGTSGSSEDEQFF.